The 9 T cell receptor beta chains below were found in one sample sequenced in a study of blood T cell repertoires in COVID-19. Produced via immunoSEQ multiplex PCR; TCRdb's table is partial and in-frame only. The profile shows under 200,000 clones, around four fifths of them singletons. What was sequenced was peripheral blood. All receptors come from a man between 60 and 75 years old with COVID-19, enrolled during active disease.

The V gene is TRBV3-1 (or the pseudogene TRBV3-2), the J gene TRBJ2-3; TRBD2 matches at 9 bases. Germline loops: CDR1 LGHDT, CDR2 YNNKEL (reference sequence). V shed 1 base and J 3 bases; nucleotides not matched to a gene: 2. The CDR3 runs to 15 residues. This CDR3 reads CASSQVSGRTDTQYF. The CDR3 DNA is TGTGCCAGCAGCCAAGTGAGCGGGAGGACAGATACGCAGTATTTT.

V and J are TRBV7-9 and TRBJ1-3, with 7 bases that match TRBD1. Germline CDR1 is SEHNR and CDR2 is FQNEAQ (reference sequence). The CDR3 spans 15 residues. V trimming: 5 bases; J trimming: 3 bases; junction bases outside the gene matches: 7. In DNA, the CDR3 is TGTGCCAGCAGCCCGCCGGGACAGATTGGAAACACCATATATTTT. Its protein is CASSPPGQIGNTIYF.

The chain carries TRBV5-8 and TRBJ2-3; 9 bases match TRBD1. J gave up 5 bases and V 4 bases, and 2 bases lay outside the gene matches. Germline lookup yields CDR1 SGHTS and CDR2 YDEGEE. This CDR3 spans 13 amino acids. The CDR3 DNA follows: TGTGCCAGCAGCCGGGACAGGGTAGATACGCAGTATTTT. It is translated as CASSRDRVDTQYF.

This sequence joins TRBV2 and TRBJ2-3; no clear D. With 3 bases removed from V and 2 bases from J, the gap between germline ends came to 9 bases. The CDR3 is made up of 14 amino acids. The germline gives CDR1 SNHLY, CDR2 FYNNEI. CDR3 DNA: TGTGCCAGCAGTGAGAGTTACCCCACAGATACGCAGTATTTT. Translation: CASSESYPTDTQYF.

The chain carries TRBV27 and TRBJ2-7; 7 bases align to TRBD1. There are 15 residues in the CDR3. Trimming cost V 6 bases and J 5 bases; bases outside gene matches: 13. CDR1 and CDR2 from the germline V gene are MNHEY and SMNVEV (reference sequence). CDR3 DNA: TGTGCCAGCAGACGAGACCCTACAGGGGTCCACGAGCAGTACTTC. It encodes CASRRDPTGVHEQYF.

This clone is a singleton in its sample. This chain uses TRBV11-2 with TRBJ2-1; D unclear. The CDR3 has 14 residues. Germline V gene lookup returns CDR1 SGHAT and CDR2 FQNNGV. The germline V and J ends were trimmed by 0 bases and 6 bases, with 9 bases remaining between them. Written as DNA, the CDR3 is TGTGCCAGCAGCTTAGAACCAGCGCCCAATGAGCAGTTCTTC. It specifies CASSLEPAPNEQFF.

This chain links TRBV28 with TRBJ2-1; D is perhaps TRBD1 (6 bases). The CDR3 has 14 residues. Trimming stripped 2 bases from V and 6 bases from J, with 11 bases between. Germline V gene lookup returns CDR1 MDHEN and CDR2 SYDVKM. DNA of the CDR3: TGTGCCAGCAGTTTACCCCCCAGGGGCAATGAGCAGTTCTTC. It codes for CASSLPPRGNEQFF.

The chain links TRBV4-1 to TRBJ1-5; the D gene is possibly TRBD1 (5 bases). Trimming shortened V by 1 base and J by 2 bases, and 9 bases separated the two germline ends. Germline values: CDR1 MGHRA, CDR2 YSYEKL. The CDR3 runs 15 residues. CDR3 DNA sequence: TGCGCCAGCAGCCAAGGGAGGGGCGGCAATCAGCCCCAGCATTTT. Residues: CASSQGRGGNQPQHF.

The genes are TRBV7-9 and TRBJ1-2; D is unresolved. The germline V gene encodes CDR1 SEHNR and CDR2 FQNEAQ (reference sequence). V lost 1 base and J 1 base, leaving 7 bases between the germline ends. This CDR3 contains 14 residues. CDR3 residues: CASSLVGLNYGYTF. For the CDR3, the DNA is TGTGCCAGCAGCTTAGTTGGACTTAACTATGGCTACACCTTC.